This TCR beta chain was retrieved from a study of type 1 regulatory T cells. The CDR3 covers 14 residues. Germline CDR1 is LNHNV and CDR2 is YYDKDF (reference sequence). TCRdb re-called the reads through MiXCR, storing one row per CDR3 protein. This sample carries fewer than 70,000 distinct CDR3 sequences, about 62% of them seen once, and the ten largest clones take 7.6%. As concerns this clonotype: Its antigen is not identified. The junction does not match germline at one end; this may be a read error.

This TCR came from a human donor in good health. Sequencing used cultured T cells, either the whole culture or a sorted T cell fraction (not recorded which). The subset is: Tr1-enriched cell product generated in vitro against host alloantigens. V and J are TRBV15 and TRBJ2-5, with D possibly being TRBD2 (6 bases). The CDR3 here is CVTSREPRGTTQYF. The CDR3 DNA sequence: TGTGTCACCAGCAGAGAACCTCGCGGGACGACCCAGTACTTC.